These 11 T cell receptor beta chains came from one sample sequenced in a study of blood T cell repertoires in COVID-19. Clones were read by immunoSEQ multiplex PCR, and TCRdb kept only the in-frame ones, dropping some. Among a few hundred thousand clones, around 84% were seen once, and the ten largest hold about 4%. Sequenced material: PBMCs or T cells enriched from blood (not recorded which). The origin of the receptors is a man aged 25-40 years who had recovered from COVID-19.

The V gene is TRBV5-1, the J gene TRBJ2-2, with 7 bases lining up with TRBD1. Trimming took 0 bases from V and 3 from J; bases not matched to a gene: 5. The CDR3 has 16 amino acids. Germline CDR1 SGHRS, CDR2 YFSETQ. This CDR3 reads CASSLVGDSHTGELFF. CDR3 DNA sequence: TGCGCCAGCAGCTTGGTCGGGGACAGTCACACCGGGGAGCTGTTTTTT.

The chain joins TRBV21-1 to TRBJ2-4; the table gives TRBD2 as D, unverified against the DNA. TRBV21-1 is described as a pseudogene. CDR3 length equals 14 residues. CDR3 in DNA: TGTGCCAGCAGCATGGAGGAGGCCAAAAACATTCAGTACTTC. Its translation: CASSMEEAKNIQYF.

The chain carries TRBV15 and TRBJ2-1, with D possibly being TRBD2 (6 bases). V lost 4 bases, J lost 4 bases, and 17 bases lay in between. CDR1 is LNHNV, CDR2 YYDKDF, per germline (reference sequence). CDR3 size: 16 residues. CDR3 DNA sequence: TGTGCCACCAGCATTCGGGGGACCTCCGGGTACAATGAGCAGTTCTTC. Translation gives CATSIRGTSGYNEQFF.

J is TRBJ1-4 and V is TRBV2; D is ambiguous. CDR3 length: 14 amino acids. V lost 7 bases to trimming and J lost 0 bases, with 9 bases between them. CDR1 is SNHLY, CDR2 FYNNEI, per germline. The CDR3 DNA follows: TGTGCCAGCAAGGTCCAGGCAACTAATGAAAAACTGTTTTTT. It codes for CASKVQATNEKLFF. Complete variable domain (other parts from reference TRBV2 and TRBJ1-4): EPEVTQTPSHQVTQMGQEVILRCVPISNHLYFYWYRQILGQKVEFLVSFYNNEISEKSEIFDDQFSVERPDGSNFTLKIRSTKLEDSAMYFCASKVQATNEKLFFGSGTQLSVL.

The chain uses TRBV4-1 and TRBJ2-2, with D maybe TRBD1 (6 bases). The germline V and J ends were trimmed by 4 bases and 4 bases, with 13 bases remaining between them. Germline V gene data show CDR1 as MGHRA and CDR2 as YSYEKL. This CDR3 comprises 15 residues. CDR3 DNA sequence: TGCGCCAGCAGCCGAGGACAGTCGACCACCGGGGAGCTGTTTTTT. Residues: CASSRGQSTTGELFF.

The CDR3 protein is CASSLVRAEAFF. DNA of the CDR3: TGTGCCAGCAGCTTAGTGCGGGCTGAAGCTTTCTTT. The genes are TRBV7-2 and TRBJ1-1; D uncertain. The V end lost 1 base, the J end lost 6 bases, and 6 bases lay between the germline ends. The CDR3 spans 12 residues. Germline-derived CDR1 and CDR2 are SGHTA and FQGNSA.

The chain carries TRBV21-1 and TRBJ2-3; whether TRBD1, the table's D call, matches the DNA was not checked. TRBV21-1 is described as a pseudogene. The CDR3 runs 12 residues. CDR3 DNA: TGTGCCAGCAGCATACATTTGAATACGCAGTATTTT. Its protein is CASSIHLNTQYF.

The rearrangement uses TRBV6-1 and TRBJ2-7; TRBD1 matches at 7 bases. This CDR3 has 14 residues. The V gene's germline CDR1 is MNHNS and CDR2 SASEGT. V gave up 5 bases and J gave up 3 bases; unmatched junction bases: 7. CDR3 loop: CASSYITGDYEQYF. The CDR3 nucleotides are TGTGCCAGCAGTTATATAACAGGGGACTACGAGCAGTACTTC.

The V call is TRBV7-9, the J call TRBJ1-4; D is unclear. The V gene lost 2 bases and the J gene lost 5 bases, with 12 bases spanning the gap. The CDR3 contains 15 residues. The germline gives CDR1 SEHNR, CDR2 FQNEAQ (reference sequence). CDR3 DNA sequence: TGTGCCAGCAGCTTAAGTCCGGTCCTAAATGAAAAACTGTTTTTT. Protein sequence: CASSLSPVLNEKLFF. Drawing the rest from reference TRBV7-9 and TRBJ1-4, the complete variable domain is DTGVSQNPRHKITKRGQNVTFRCDPISEHNRLYWYRQTLGQGPEFLTYFQNEAQLEKSRLLSDRFSAERPKGSFSTLEIQRTEQGDSAMYLCASSLSPVLNEKLFFGSGTQLSVL.

This clone has just a few counts. The genes are TRBV19 and TRBJ1-5; D possibly corresponds to TRBD1 (5 bases). The CDR3 spans 13 residues. V shed 10 bases and J shed 6 bases, with 16 bases lying between them. Germline CDR1 and CDR2: LNHDA and SQIVND (reference sequence). CDR3 residues: CAISGRSGQPQHF. DNA of the CDR3: TGTGCCATTTCAGGGCGTTCAGGTCAGCCCCAGCATTTT.

CDR3 amino acids: CASSQGLAGLQHYEQYF. CDR3 DNA: TGTGCCAGCAGCCAGGGACTAGCGGGACTTCAACACTACGAGCAGTACTTC. This rearrangement joins TRBV7-6 to TRBJ2-7, with 13 bases matching TRBD2. There are 17 residues in the CDR3. Germline V gene lookup returns CDR1 SGHVS and CDR2 FNYEAQ. The trim removed 5 bases at V and 3 bases at J, leaving 10 bases unmatched.